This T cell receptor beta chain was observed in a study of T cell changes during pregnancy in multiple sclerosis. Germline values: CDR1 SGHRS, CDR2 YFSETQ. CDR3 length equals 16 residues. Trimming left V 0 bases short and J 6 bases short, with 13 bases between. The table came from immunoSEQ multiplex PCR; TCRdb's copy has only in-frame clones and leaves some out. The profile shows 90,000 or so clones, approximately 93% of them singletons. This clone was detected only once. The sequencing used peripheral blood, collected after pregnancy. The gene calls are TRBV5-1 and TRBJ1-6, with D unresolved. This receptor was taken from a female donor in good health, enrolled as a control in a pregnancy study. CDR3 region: CASSLASGGGNSPLHF. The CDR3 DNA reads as TGCGCCAGCAGCTTGGCCAGTGGAGGAGGTAATTCACCCCTCCACTTT.